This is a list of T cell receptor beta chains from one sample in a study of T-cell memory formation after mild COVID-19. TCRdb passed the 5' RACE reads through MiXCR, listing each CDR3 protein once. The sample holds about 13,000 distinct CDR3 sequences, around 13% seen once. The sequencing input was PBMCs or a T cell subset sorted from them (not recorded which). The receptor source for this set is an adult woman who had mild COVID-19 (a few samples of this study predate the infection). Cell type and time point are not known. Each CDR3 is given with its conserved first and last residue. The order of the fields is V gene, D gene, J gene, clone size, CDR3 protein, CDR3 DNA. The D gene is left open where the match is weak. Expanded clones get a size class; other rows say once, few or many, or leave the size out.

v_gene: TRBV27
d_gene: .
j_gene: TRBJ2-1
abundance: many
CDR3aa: CASNTRQGYNEQFF
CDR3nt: TGTGCCAGCAATACCCGGCAGGGATACAATGAGCAGTTCTTC

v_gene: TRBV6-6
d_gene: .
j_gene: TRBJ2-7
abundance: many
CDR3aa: CASSYSSRGLYEQYF
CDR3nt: TGTGCCAGCAGTTACTCGTCACGGGGCCTCTACGAGCAGTACTTC

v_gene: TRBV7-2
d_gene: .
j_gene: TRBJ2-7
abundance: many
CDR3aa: CASSLWEDRPYEQYF
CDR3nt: TGTGCCAGCAGCTTATGGGAGGACAGACCCTACGAGCAGTACTTC

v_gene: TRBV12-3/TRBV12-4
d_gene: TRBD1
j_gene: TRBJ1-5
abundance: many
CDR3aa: CASSRTGVQPQHF
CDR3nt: TGTGCCAGCAGTCGGACAGGGGTCCAGCCCCAGCATTTT

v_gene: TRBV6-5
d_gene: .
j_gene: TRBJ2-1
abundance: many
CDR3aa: CASRRSLYNEQFF
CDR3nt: TGTGCCAGCAGACGGTCCCTCTACAATGAGCAGTTCTTC

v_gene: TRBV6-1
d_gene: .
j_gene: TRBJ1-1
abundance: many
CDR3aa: CASSLQSGSTEAFF
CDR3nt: TGTGCCAGCAGCCTCCAAAGCGGGAGCACTGAAGCTTTCTTT

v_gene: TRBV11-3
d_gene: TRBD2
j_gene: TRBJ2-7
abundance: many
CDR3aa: CASSSYRLAGVLYEQYF
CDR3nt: TGTGCCAGCAGCTCGTACCGACTAGCGGGAGTATTATACGAGCAGTACTTC

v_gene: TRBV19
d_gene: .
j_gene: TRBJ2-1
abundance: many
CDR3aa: CASILGNEQFF
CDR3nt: TGTGCCAGTATACTAGGCAATGAGCAGTTCTTC

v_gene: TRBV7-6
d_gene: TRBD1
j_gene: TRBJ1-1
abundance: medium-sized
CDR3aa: CASSLARGDTEAFF
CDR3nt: TGTGCCAGCAGCTTAGCCAGGGGGGACACTGAAGCTTTCTTT

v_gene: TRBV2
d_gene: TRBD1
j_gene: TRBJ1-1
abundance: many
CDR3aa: CASRLDREEGNTEAFF
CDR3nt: TGTGCCAGCAGACTGGACAGGGAGGAAGGGAACACTGAAGCTTTCTTT

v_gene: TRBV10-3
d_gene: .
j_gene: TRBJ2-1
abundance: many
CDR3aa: CAIGKGGLAAYNEQFF
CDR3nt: TGTGCCATCGGGAAGGGAGGCTTAGCGGCTTACAATGAGCAGTTCTTC

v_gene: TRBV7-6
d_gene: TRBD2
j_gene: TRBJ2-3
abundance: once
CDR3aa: CASSFTSGPSTDTQYF
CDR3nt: TGTGCCAGCAGCTTTACTAGCGGGCCAAGCACAGATACGCAGTATTTT

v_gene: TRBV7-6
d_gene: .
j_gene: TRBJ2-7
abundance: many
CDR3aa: CASSTQGSEQYF
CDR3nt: TGTGCCAGCAGCACACAGGGATCCGAGCAGTACTTC

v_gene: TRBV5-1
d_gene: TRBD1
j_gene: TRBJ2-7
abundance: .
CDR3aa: CASSDRDRGPYEQYF
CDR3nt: TGCGCCAGCAGCGACCGGGACAGGGGGCCTTACGAGCAGTACTTC

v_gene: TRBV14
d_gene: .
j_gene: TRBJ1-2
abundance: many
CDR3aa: CASSLTRSYGYTF
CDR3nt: TGTGCCAGCAGCCTAACGAGATCCTATGGCTACACCTTC

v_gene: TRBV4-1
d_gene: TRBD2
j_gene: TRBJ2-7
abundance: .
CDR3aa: CASSPRTSLSSYEQYF
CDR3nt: TGCGCCAGCAGCCCCCGGACTAGCCTCAGCTCCTACGAGCAGTACTTC

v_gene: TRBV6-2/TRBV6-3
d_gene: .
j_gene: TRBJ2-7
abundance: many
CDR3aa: CASSYPAEGYEQYF
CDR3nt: TGTGCCAGCAGTTACCCGGCGGAAGGATACGAGCAGTACTTC

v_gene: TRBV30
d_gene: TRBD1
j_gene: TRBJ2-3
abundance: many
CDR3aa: CASTRGQGTLSGTDTQYF
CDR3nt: TGTGCGTCGACCCGGGGACAGGGGACCCTAAGTGGCACAGATACGCAGTATTTT

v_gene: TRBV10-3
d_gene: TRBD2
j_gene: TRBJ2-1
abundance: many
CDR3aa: CAISVGRERSEQFF
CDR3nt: TGTGCCATCAGTGTAGGGCGGGAGAGGAGTGAGCAGTTCTTC

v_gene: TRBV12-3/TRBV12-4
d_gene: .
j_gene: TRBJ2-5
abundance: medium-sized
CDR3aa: CASSPSQGETQYF
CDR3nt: TGTGCCAGCAGTCCTTCCCAGGGGGAGACCCAGTACTTC

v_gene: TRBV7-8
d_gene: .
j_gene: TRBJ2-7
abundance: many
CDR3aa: CASSLEGVGGYEQYF
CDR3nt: TGTGCCAGCAGCTTAGAGGGGGTAGGCGGCTACGAGCAGTACTTC

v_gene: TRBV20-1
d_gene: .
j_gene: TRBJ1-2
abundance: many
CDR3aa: CSARVSSHAFGYTF
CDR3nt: TGCAGTGCTAGAGTAAGCAGTCACGCTTTTGGCTACACCTTC

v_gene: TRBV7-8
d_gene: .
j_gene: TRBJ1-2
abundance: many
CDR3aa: CASSFRRVLYGYTF
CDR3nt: TGTGCCAGCAGCTTTCGACGGGTTCTATATGGCTACACCTTC

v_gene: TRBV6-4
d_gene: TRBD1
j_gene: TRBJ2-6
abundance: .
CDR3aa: CASSDSTGAGANVLTF
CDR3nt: TGTGCCAGCAGTGACTCGACAGGGGCTGGGGCCAACGTCCTGACTTTC

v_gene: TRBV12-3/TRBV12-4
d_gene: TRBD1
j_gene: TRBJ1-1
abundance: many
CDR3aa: CASSWDRGSTEAFF
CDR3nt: TGTGCCAGCAGTTGGGACAGGGGGTCCACTGAAGCTTTCTTT

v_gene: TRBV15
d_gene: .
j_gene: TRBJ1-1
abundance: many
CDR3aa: CATSREESIMNTEAFF
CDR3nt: TGTGCCACCAGCAGAGAGGAATCGATCATGAACACTGAAGCTTTCTTT

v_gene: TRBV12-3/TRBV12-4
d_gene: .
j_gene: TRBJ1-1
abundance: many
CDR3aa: CASRFQGNTEAFF
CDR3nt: TGTGCCAGCAGGTTTCAGGGGAACACTGAAGCTTTCTTT

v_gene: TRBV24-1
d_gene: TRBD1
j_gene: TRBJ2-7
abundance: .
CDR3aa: CATSEGQGNPYEQYF
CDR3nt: TGTGCCACCAGTGAAGGACAGGGGAACCCCTACGAGCAGTACTTC

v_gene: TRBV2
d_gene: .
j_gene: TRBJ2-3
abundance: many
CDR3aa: CASSAPLRGLTDTQYF
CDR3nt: TGTGCCAGCAGTGCCCCTTTACGCGGTCTCACAGATACGCAGTATTTT

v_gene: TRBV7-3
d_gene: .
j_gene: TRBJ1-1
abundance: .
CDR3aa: CASSRGMNTEAFF
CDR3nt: TGTGCCAGCAGCAGGGGGATGAACACTGAAGCTTTCTTT

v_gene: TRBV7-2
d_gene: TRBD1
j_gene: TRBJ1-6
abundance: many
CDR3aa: CASSWGQGRYNSPLHF
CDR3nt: TGTGCCAGCAGCTGGGGACAGGGCCGTTATAATTCACCCCTCCACTTT

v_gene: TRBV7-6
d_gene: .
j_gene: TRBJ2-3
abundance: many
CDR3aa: CASSLAWSDTQYF
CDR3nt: TGTGCCAGCAGCTTAGCGTGGTCAGATACGCAGTATTTT

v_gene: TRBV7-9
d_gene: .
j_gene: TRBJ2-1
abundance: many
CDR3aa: CASSADRERRVNEQFF
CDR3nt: TGTGCCAGCAGCGCTGACCGGGAACGTAGGGTAAATGAGCAGTTCTTC

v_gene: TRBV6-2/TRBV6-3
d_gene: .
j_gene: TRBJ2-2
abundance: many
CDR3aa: CASSARDTGELFF
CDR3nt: TGTGCCAGCAGTGCTCGGGACACCGGGGAGCTGTTTTTT

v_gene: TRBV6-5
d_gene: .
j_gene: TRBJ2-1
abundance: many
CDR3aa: CASSGRDRSYNEQFF
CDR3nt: TGTGCCAGCAGTGGCAGGGATAGGTCCTACAATGAGCAGTTCTTC

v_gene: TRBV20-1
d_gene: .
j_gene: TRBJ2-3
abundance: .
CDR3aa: CSASRNTQYF
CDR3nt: TGCAGTGCCTCAAGAAATACGCAGTATTTT

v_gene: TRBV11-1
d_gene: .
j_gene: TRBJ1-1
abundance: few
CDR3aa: CASSLRTANTEAFF
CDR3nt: TGTGCCAGCAGCTTAAGGACAGCAAACACTGAAGCTTTCTTT

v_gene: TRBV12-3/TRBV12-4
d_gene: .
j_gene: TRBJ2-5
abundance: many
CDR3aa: CASSLGDPAQYF
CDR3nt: TGTGCCAGCAGTTTAGGGGACCCGGCCCAGTACTTC

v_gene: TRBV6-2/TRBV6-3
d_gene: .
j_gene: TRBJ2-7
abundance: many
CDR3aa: CASSSGTYVSEQYF
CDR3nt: TGTGCCAGCAGTTCCGGGACATACGTCAGCGAGCAGTACTTC

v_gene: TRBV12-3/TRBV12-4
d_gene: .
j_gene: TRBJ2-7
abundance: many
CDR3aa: CASSFSPYEQYF
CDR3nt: TGTGCCAGCAGTTTCAGTCCCTACGAGCAGTACTTC

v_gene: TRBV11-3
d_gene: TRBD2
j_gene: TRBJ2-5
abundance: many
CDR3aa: CASSGGGGGVQETQYF
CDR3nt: TGTGCCAGCAGCGGAGGTGGCGGGGGAGTCCAAGAGACCCAGTACTTC

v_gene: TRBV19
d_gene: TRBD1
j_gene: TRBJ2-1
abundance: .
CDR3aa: CASSIALGQGGNEQFF
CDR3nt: TGTGCCAGTAGTATCGCCCTGGGACAGGGTGGCAATGAGCAGTTCTTC

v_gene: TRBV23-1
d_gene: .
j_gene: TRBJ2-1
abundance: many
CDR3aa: CASSQSIAEQFF
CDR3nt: TGCGCCAGCAGTCAATCTATCGCCGAGCAGTTCTTC

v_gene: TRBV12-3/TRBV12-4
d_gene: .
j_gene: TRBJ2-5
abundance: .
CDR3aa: CASNPGEQETQYF
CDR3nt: TGTGCCAGCAACCCGGGGGAGCAAGAGACCCAGTACTTC

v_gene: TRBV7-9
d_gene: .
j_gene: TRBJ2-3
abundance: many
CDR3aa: CASSPAPMYGTDTQYF
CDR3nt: TGTGCCAGCAGCCCGGCCCCAATGTATGGCACAGATACGCAGTATTTT

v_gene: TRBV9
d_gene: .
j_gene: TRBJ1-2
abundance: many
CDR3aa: CASSVGTIRAYGYTF
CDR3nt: TGTGCCAGCAGCGTAGGTACCATAAGGGCCTATGGCTACACCTTC

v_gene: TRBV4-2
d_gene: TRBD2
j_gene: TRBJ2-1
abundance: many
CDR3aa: CASSQDAILAGGPSSYNEQFF
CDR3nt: TGTGCCAGCAGCCAAGATGCGATATTAGCGGGTGGACCTAGCTCCTACAATGAGCAGTTCTTC

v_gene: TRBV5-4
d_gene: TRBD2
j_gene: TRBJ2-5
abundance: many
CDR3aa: CASSRALADPQETQYF
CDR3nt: TGTGCCAGCAGCCGGGCCCTAGCGGACCCTCAAGAGACCCAGTACTTC

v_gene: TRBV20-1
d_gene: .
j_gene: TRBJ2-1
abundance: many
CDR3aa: CSARDLRALYNEQFF
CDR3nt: TGCAGTGCTAGAGATTTAAGGGCTCTATACAATGAGCAGTTCTTC

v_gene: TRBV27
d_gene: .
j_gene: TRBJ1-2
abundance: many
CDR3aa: CASSHNGGAGYGYTF
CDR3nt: TGTGCCAGCAGCCATAACGGGGGGGCGGGGTACGGCTACACCTTC